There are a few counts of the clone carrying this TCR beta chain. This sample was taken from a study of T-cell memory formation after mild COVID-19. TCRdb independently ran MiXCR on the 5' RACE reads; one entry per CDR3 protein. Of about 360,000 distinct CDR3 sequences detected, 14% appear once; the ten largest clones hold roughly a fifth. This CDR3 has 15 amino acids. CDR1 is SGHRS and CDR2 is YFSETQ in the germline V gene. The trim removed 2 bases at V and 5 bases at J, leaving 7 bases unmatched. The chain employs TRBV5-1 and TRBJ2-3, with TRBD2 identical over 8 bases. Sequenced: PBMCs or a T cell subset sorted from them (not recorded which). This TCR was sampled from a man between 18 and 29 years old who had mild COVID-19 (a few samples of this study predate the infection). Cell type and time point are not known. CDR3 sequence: CASSFSGGGLDTQYF. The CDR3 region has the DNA TGCGCCAGCAGCTTTTCGGGGGGGGGCCTAGATACGCAGTATTTT.